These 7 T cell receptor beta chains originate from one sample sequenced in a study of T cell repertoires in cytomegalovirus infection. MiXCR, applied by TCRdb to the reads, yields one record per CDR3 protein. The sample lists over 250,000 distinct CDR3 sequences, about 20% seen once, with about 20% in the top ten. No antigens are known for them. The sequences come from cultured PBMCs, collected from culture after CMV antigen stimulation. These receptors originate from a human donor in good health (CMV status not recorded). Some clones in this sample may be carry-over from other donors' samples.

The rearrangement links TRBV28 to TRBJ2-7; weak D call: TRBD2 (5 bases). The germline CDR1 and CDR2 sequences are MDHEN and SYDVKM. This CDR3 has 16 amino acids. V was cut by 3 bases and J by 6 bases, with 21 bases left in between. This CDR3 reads CASSLGAGSFLLEQYF. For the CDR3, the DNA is TGTGCCAGCAGTTTGGGAGCAGGTTCCTTCCTTCTCGAGCAGTACTTC.

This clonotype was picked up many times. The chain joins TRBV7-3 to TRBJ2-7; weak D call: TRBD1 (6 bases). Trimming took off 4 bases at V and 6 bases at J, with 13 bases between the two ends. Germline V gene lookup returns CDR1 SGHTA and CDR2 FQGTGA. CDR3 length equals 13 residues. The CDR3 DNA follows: TGTGCCAGCAGCTCATACAGGGATGGCGAGCAGTACTTC. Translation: CASSSYRDGEQYF.

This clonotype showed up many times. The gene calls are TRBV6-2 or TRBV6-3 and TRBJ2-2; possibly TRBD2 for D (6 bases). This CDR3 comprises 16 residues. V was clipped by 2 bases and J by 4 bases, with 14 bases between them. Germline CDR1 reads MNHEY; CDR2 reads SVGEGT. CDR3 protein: CASSYPPLAPTGELFF. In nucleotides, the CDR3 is TGTGCCAGCAGTTACCCTCCTCTAGCGCCCACCGGGGAGCTGTTTTTT.

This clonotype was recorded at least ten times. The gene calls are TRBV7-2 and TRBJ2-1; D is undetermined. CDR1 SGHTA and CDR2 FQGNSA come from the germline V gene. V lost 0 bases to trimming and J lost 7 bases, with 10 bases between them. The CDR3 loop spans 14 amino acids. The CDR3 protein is CASSLAVGVNEQFF. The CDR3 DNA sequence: TGTGCCAGCAGCTTAGCTGTGGGCGTTAATGAGCAGTTCTTC.

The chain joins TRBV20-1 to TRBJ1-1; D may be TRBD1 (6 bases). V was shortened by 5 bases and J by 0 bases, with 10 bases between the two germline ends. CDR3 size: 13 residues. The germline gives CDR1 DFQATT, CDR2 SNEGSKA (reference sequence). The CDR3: CSAPGTLNTEAFF. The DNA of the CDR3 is TGCAGTGCTCCCGGGACACTGAACACTGAAGCTTTCTTT.

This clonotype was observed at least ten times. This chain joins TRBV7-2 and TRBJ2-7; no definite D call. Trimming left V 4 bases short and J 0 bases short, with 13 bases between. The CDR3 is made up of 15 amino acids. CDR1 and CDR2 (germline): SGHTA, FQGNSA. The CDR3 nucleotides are TGTGCCAGCAGCTCCGGGCCCTCCGCCTCCTACGAGCAGTACGTC. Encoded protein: CASSSGPSASYEQYV.

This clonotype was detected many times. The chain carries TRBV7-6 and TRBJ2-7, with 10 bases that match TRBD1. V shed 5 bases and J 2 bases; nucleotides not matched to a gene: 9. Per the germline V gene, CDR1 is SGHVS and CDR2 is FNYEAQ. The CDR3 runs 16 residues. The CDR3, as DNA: TGTGCCAGCAGCCGATCCGGACAGGGGGAAGCCTACGAGCAGTACTTC. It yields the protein CASSRSGQGEAYEQYF.